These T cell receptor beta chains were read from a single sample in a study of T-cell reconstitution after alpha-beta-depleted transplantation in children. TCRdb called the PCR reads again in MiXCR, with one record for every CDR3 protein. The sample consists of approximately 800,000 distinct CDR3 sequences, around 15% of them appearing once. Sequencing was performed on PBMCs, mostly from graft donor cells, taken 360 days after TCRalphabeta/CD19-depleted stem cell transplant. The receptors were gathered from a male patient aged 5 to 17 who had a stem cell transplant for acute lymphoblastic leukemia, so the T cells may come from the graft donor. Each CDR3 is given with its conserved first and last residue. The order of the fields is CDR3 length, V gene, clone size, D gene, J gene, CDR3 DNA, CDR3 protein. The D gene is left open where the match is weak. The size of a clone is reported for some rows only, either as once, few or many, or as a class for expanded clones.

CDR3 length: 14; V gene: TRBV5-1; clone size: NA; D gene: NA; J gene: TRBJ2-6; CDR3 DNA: TGCGCCAGCAGCTTTGCCTCGGAGGCCAACGTCCTGACTTTC; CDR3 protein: CASSFASEANVLTF
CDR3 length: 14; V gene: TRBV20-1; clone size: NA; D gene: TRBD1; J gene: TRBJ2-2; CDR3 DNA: TGCAGTGCTTTGGGACAGGGGAACACCGGGGAGCTGTTTTTT; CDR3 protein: CSALGQGNTGELFF
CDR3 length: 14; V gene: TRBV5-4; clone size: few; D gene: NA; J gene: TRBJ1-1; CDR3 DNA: TGTGCCAGCAGCTTGGTAGGGTGGGACACTGAAGCTTTCTTT; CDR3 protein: CASSLVGWDTEAFF
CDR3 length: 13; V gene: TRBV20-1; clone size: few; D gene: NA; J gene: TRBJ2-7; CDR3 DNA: TGCAGTGCTCCTCACCCTAGGGCTTACGAGCAGTACTTC; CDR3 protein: CSAPHPRAYEQYF
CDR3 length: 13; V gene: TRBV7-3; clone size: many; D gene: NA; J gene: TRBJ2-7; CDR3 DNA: TGTGCCAGCGGGGACGGAGGGGTAGGAGAGCAGTACTTC; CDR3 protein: CASGDGGVGEQYF
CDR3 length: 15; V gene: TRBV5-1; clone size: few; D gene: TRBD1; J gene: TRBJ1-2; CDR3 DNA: TGCGCCAGCAGCTTGGCCCCGACAGGGGGGGATGGCTACACCTTC; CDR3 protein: CASSLAPTGGDGYTF
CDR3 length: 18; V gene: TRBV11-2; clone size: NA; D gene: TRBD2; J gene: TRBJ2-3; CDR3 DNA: TGTGCCAGCAGCTTAGATAGGATCAGCGGGAGGGCCACAGATACGCAGTATTTT; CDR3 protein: CASSLDRISGRATDTQYF
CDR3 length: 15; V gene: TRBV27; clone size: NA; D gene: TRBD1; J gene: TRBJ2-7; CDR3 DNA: TGTGCCAGCAGTTCGCAGGGGGCGAGTGATTACGAGCAGTACTTC; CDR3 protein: CASSSQGASDYEQYF
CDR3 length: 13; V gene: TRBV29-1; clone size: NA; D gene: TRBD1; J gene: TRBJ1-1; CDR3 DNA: TGCAGCGTAAACAGGGGAGGGTGGACTGAAGCTTTCTTT; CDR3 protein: CSVNRGGWTEAFF
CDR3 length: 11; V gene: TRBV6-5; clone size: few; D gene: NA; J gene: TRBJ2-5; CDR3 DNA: TGTGCCAGCAGTTACATCGGGGTCCAGTACTTC; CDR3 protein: CASSYIGVQYF
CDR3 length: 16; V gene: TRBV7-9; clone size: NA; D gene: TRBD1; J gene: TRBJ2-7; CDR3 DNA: TGTGCCAGCAGCCAGTACAGGGGCGAGTTAACCTACGAGCAGTACTTC; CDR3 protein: CASSQYRGELTYEQYF
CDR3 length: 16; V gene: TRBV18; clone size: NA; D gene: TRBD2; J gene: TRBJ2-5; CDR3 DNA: TGTGCCAGCTCCCATGCGACGGCGGGAGGGCGAGAGACCCAGTACTTC; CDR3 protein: CASSHATAGGRETQYF
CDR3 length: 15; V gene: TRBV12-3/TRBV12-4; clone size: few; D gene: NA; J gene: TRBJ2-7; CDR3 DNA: TGTGCCAGCAGTTTAACACAGGGTGACACTATCGAGCAGTACTTC; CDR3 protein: CASSLTQGDTIEQYF
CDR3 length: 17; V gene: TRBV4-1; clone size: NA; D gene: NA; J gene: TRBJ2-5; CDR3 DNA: TGCGCCAGCAGCCAAGAAAGGGCTAGCGCGTACCAAGAGACCCAGTACTTC; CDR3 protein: CASSQERASAYQETQYF
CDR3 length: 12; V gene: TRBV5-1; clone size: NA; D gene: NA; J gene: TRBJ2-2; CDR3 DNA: TGCGCCAGCAGCTCCGGTGGCGGGGAGCTGTTTTTT; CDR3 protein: CASSSGGGELFF
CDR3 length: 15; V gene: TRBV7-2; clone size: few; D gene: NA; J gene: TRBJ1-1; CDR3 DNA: TGTGCCAGCAGCTTAGCGGTCAGACCAAACACTGAAGCTTTCTTT; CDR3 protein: CASSLAVRPNTEAFF
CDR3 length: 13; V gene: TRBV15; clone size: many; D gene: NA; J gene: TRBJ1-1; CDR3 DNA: TGTGCCATCGCGGGACTCCCGAACACTGAAGCTTTCTTT; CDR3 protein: CAIAGLPNTEAFF
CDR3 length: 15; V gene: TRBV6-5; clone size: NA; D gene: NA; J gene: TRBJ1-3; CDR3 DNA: TGTGCCAGCAGTTACTCGCAGACAGACGGAAACACCATATATTTT; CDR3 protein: CASSYSQTDGNTIYF
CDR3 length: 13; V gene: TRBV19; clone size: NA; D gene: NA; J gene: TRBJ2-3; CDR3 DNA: TGTGCCAGTAGTATTGCTGCCACAGATACGCAGTATTTT; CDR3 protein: CASSIAATDTQYF
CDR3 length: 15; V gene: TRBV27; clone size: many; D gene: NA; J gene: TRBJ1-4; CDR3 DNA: TGTGCCAGCAGTCAAGTGGGGAACCTAAATGAAAAACTGTTTTTT; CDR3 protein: CASSQVGNLNEKLFF
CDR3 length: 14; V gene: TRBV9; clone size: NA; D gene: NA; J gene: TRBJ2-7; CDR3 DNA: TGTGCCAGCAGCAGACGGGACATTGCCTACGAGCAGTACTTC; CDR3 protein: CASSRRDIAYEQYF
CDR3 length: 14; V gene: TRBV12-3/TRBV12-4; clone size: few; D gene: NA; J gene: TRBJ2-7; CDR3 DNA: TGTGCCAGCAGTTTAGGACTTCCTACCTACGAGCAGTACTTC; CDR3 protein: CASSLGLPTYEQYF
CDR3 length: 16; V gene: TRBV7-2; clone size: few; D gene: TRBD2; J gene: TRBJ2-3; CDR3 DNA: TGTGCCAGCACCCCAACCTTAGCGGGAGTGGCAGATACGCAGTATTTT; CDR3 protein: CASTPTLAGVADTQYF
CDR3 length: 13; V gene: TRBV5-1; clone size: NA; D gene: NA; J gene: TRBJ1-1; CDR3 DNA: TGCGCCAGCAGCTGGGGGAGTTCGGCTGAAGCTTTCTTT; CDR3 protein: CASSWGSSAEAFF
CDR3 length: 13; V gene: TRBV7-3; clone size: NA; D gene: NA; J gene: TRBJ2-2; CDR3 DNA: TGTGCCAGCAGCCCAACCTTTATCGGGGAGCTGTTTTTT; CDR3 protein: CASSPTFIGELFF
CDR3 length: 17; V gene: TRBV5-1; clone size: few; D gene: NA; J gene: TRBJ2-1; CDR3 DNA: TGCGCCAGCAGCTTGGAAGTCCGGGGTAAGCGTTACAATGAGCAGTTCTTC; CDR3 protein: CASSLEVRGKRYNEQFF
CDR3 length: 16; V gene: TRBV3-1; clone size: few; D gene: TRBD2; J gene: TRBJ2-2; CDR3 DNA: TGTGCCAGCAGCCATTGGCGGGAGAGAGGCACCGGGGAGCTGTTTTTT; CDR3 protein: CASSHWRERGTGELFF
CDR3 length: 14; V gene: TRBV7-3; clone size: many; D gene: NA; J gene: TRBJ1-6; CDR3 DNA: TGTGCCAGCAGCTCGGATCTCTATAATTCACCCCTCCACTTT; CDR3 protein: CASSSDLYNSPLHF
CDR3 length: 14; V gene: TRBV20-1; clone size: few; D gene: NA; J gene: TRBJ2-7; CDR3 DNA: TGCAGTGCTAGAGATAGAAAACTTACCTACGAGCAGTACTTC; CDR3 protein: CSARDRKLTYEQYF
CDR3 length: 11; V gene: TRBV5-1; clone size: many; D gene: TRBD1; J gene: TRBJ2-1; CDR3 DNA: TGCGCCATCTGGACAGGGGATGAGCAGTTCTTC; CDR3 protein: CAIWTGDEQFF
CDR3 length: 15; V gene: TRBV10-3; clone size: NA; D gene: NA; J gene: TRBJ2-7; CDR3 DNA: TGTGCCATCAGTGACTCCCGGGGAATAACCTACGAGCAGTACTTC; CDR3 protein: CAISDSRGITYEQYF
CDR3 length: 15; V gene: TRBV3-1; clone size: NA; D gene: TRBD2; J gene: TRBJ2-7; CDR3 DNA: TGTGCCAGCAGCACAGGGACTAGCGGTAACTACGAGCAGTACTTC; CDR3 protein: CASSTGTSGNYEQYF
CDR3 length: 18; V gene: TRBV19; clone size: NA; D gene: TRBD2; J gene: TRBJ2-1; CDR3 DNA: TGTGCCAGTAGTTCCGTAGCGGGGACTCGGGGCGACTCTACCTTCCAGTTCTTC; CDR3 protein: CASSSVAGTRGDSTFQFF
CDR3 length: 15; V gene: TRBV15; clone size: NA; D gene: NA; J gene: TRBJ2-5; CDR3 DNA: TGTGCCACCAGCAGAGAAGGCTGGACCCAAGAGACCCAGTACTTC; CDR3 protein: CATSREGWTQETQYF
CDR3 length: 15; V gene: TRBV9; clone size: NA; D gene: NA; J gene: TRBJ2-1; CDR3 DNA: TGTGCCAGCAGCCAACTAGCCCCGGCAATAAATGAGCAGTTCTTC; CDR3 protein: CASSQLAPAINEQFF
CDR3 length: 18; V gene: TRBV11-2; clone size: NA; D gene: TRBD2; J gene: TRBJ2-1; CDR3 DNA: TGTGCCAGCAGCTTGGGACTAGCGGGGAAGAGCTCCTACAATGAGCAGTTCTTC; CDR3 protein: CASSLGLAGKSSYNEQFF
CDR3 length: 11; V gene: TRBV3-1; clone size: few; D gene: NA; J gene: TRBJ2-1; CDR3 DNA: TGTGCCAGCAGCCATACCGATGAGCAGTTCTTC; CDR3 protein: CASSHTDEQFF
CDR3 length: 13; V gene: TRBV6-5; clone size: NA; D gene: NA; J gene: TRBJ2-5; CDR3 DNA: TGTGCCAGCAGTGTAACAGGGTGGGGGACCCAGTACTTC; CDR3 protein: CASSVTGWGTQYF
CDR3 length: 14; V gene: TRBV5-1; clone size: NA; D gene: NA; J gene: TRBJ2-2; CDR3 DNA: TGCGCCAGCAGCTTGAGACAGACTACCGGGGAGCTGTTTTTT; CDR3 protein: CASSLRQTTGELFF
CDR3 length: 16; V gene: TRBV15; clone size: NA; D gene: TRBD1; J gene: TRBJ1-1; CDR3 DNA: TGTGCCACCAGCAGAACCCCCGGACAGGGGGCCACTGAAGCTTTCTTT; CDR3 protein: CATSRTPGQGATEAFF
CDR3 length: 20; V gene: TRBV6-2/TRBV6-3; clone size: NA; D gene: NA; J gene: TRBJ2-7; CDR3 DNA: TGTGCCAGCAGTTACTCCCCCCGTATTGCGGGAGTATCAGGGGCTTACGAGCAGTACTTC; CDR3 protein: CASSYSPRIAGVSGAYEQYF
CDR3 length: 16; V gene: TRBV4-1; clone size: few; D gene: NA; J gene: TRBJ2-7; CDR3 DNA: TGCGCCAGCAGCCAACTCAGACTAGTTCGGGGCCCCGAGCAGTACTTC; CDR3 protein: CASSQLRLVRGPEQYF
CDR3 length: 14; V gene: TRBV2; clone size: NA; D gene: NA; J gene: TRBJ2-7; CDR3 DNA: TGTGCCAGCAGTGTCTCGCGTTTGGGGAACGAGCAGTACTTC; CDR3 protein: CASSVSRLGNEQYF